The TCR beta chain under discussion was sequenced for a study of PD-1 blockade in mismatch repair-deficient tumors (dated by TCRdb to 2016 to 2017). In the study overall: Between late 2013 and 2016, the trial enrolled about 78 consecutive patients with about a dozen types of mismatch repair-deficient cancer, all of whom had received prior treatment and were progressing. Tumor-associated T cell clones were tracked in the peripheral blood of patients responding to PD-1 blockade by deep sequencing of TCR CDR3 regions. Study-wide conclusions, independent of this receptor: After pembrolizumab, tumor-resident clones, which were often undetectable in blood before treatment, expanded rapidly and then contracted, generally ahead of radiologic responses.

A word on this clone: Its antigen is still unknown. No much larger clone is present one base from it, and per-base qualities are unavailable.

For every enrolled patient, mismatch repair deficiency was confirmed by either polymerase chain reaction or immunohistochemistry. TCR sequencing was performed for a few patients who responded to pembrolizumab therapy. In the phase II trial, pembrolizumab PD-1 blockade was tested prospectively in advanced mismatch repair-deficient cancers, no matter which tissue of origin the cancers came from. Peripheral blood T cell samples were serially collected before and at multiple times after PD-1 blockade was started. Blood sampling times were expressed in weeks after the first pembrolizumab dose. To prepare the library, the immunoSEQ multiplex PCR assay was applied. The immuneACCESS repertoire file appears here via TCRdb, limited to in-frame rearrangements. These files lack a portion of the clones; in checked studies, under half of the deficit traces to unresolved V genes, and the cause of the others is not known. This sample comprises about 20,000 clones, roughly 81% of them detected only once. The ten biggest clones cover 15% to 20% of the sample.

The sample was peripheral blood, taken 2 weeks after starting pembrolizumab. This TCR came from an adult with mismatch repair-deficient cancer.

The nucleotide sequence is TGTGCCAGCAGCTTTGGACTAGCGGGAGGCGATACGCAGTATTTT. Its product reads: CASSFGLAGGDTQYF. The receptor chain draws on TRBV7-8 and TRBJ2-3, with TRBD2 identical over 14 junction bases. CDR1 and CDR2 are drawn from the germline V gene: SGHVS, FQNEAQ. The CDR3 measures 15 amino acids from cysteine to phenylalanine. CDR3 DNA only is kept here, 45 bases in frame from base 1. Trimming accounts for 3 bases at V and 6 bases at J, while the number of junction bases matched to no gene is 2.